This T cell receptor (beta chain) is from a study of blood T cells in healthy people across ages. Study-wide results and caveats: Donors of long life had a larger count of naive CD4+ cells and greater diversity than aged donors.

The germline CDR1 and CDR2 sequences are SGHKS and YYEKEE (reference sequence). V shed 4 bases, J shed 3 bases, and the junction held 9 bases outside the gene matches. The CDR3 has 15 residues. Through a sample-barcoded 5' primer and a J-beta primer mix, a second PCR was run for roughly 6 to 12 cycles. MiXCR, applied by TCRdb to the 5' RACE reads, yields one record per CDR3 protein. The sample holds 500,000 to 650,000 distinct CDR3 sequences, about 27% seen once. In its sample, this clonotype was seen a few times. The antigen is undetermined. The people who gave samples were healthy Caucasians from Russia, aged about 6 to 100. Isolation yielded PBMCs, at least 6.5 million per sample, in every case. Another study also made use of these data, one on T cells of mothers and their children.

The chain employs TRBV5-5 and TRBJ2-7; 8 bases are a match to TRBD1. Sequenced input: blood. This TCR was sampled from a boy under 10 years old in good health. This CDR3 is CASSRGTGSDYEQYF. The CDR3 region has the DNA TGTGCCAGCAGCAGGGGGACAGGCTCCGACTACGAGCAGTACTTC.